One sample yielded the 27 T cell receptor beta chains listed below, sequenced in a study of T cell responses to AZD1222 COVID-19 vaccine. TCRdb's table, derived via immunoSEQ multiplex PCR, lists solely in-frame clones and lacks some. The table shows 100,000 to 150,000 clones, with approximately 91% occurring only once. The sample consisted of peripheral blood, taken 28 days after the second AZD1222 dose. The receptors stem from an adult who received the AZD1222 COVID-19 vaccine.

This clone has only a few counts. Other nucleotide sequences from this sample produce the same CDR3. V is TRBV3-1 (or the pseudogene TRBV3-2) and J is TRBJ1-6; D is unclear. Trimming pared 1 base from V and 7 bases from J, leaving 5 bases between. The germline V gene has CDR1 LGHDT and CDR2 YNNKEL (reference sequence). This CDR3 is 13 amino acids long. CDR3 loop: CASSQGRNSPLHF. The CDR3 DNA is TGTGCCAGCAGCCAAGGACGGAATTCACCCCTCCACTTT.

The chain combines TRBV29-1 with TRBJ2-7, with D uncertain. The CDR3 extends over 11 amino acids. The germline gives CDR1 SQVTM, CDR2 ANQGSEA. Trimming shortened V by 4 bases and J by 3 bases, and 7 bases separated the two germline ends. The CDR3 region has the DNA TGCAGCGTTGTATGGAGCTACGAGCAGTACTTC. This codes for CSVVWSYEQYF.

The chain combines TRBV14 with TRBJ2-3, with D perhaps assigned TRBD1 or TRBD2 (6 bases each). V shed 2 bases and J shed 10 bases, with 13 bases lying between them. CDR3 size: 13 residues. CDR1 SGHDN and CDR2 FVKESK come from the germline V gene. CDR3 DNA sequence: TGTGCCAGCAGCCAAAATCGGGGGCAGGCGCAGTATTTT. It codes for CASSQNRGQAQYF.

The genes are TRBV29-1 and TRBJ2-1, with no clear D. Germline V gene data show CDR1 as SQVTM and CDR2 as ANQGSEA. The CDR3 length is 13 residues. Trimming left V 3 bases short and J 2 bases short, with 8 bases between. DNA of the CDR3: TGCAGCGTTGAGGGTCGGGCCTACAATGAGCAGTTCTTC. The encoded protein is CSVEGRAYNEQFF.

V and J are TRBV5-3 and TRBJ2-1; TRBD2 matches 11 bases. TRBV5-3 is an ORF, with its function uncertain. CDR3 size: 15 residues. Trimming removed 4 bases from V and 8 bases from J; junction bases left unmatched: 8. The CDR3 loop is CARSLPKGLADEQFF. The CDR3, as DNA: TGTGCCAGAAGCCTACCAAAGGGACTAGCGGATGAGCAGTTCTTC.

The chain has TRBV2 and TRBJ1-1, with TRBD1 identical over 9 bases. The CDR3 is 13 residues long. J was trimmed by 5 bases and V by 4 bases; bases with no gene match: 2. Germline CDR1 and CDR2: SNHLY and FYNNEI. The CDR3 loop is CASSGDRATEAFF. Here the CDR3 DNA reads TGTGCCAGCAGTGGGGACAGGGCTACTGAAGCTTTCTTT.

The chain is built from TRBV5-6 and TRBJ2-7, with 8 bases lining up with TRBD1. The CDR3 covers 15 residues. CDR1 SGHDT and CDR2 YYEEEE come from the germline V gene. The junction had 6 bases not matched to a gene; V was cut back by 4 bases and J by 0 bases. The CDR3 region is CASSPGTGNSYEQYF. CDR3 nucleotide sequence: TGTGCCAGCAGCCCGGGGACAGGTAACTCCTACGAGCAGTACTTC. The variable domain in full, with the rest retrieved from reference TRBV5-6 and TRBJ2-7, is DAGVTQSPTHLIKTRGQQVTLRCSPKSGHDTVSWYQQALGQGPQFIFQYYEEEERQRGNFPDRFSGHQFPNYSSELNVNALLLGDSALYLCASSPGTGNSYEQYFGPGTRLTVT.

This chain joins TRBV2 and TRBJ1-2, with 8 nucleotides matching TRBD1. The germline V gene has CDR1 SNHLY and CDR2 FYNNEI. J gave up 7 bases and V 2 bases, and 3 bases lay outside the gene matches. The CDR3 sequence is 13 residues long. The CDR3 protein is CASSEQGALGYTF. In nucleotides, the CDR3 is TGTGCCAGCAGTGAACAGGGGGCGCTTGGCTACACCTTC.

J is TRBJ1-2 and V is TRBV7-9; D is unclear. The germline V gene has CDR1 SEHNR and CDR2 FQNEAQ (reference sequence). Trimming removed 5 bases from V and 7 bases from J, with 11 bases in between. The CDR3 is 12 residues long. CDR3 sequence: CASSLLLRGYTF. The CDR3 nucleotides read TGTGCCAGCAGCCTCTTACTACGTGGCTACACCTTC.

The chain uses TRBV2 and TRBJ2-7, with 10 bases aligning to TRBD1. Germline CDR1 SNHLY, CDR2 FYNNEI. Trimming removed 4 bases from V and 5 bases from J; junction bases left unmatched: 8. This CDR3 has 15 residues. Here the CDR3 reads CASSGRTGGSNEQYF. CDR3 DNA sequence: TGTGCCAGCAGTGGTCGGACAGGGGGTTCGAACGAGCAGTACTTC.

The V and J genes are TRBV2 and TRBJ2-3; 7 bases agree with TRBD1. After removal of 6 bases from V and 2 bases from J, the junction contained 5 bases not matched to a gene. The germline V gene has CDR1 SNHLY and CDR2 FYNNEI. The CDR3 has 14 amino acids. CDR3 protein: CASSEQGITDTQYF. The CDR3 nucleotides are TGTGCCAGCAGCGAACAGGGGATCACAGATACGCAGTATTTT.

The chain recombines TRBV7-8 with TRBJ1-4; D unresolved. This CDR3 comprises 15 residues. The germline V gene encodes CDR1 SGHVS and CDR2 FQNEAQ. V gave up 6 bases and J gave up 4 bases, with 15 bases separating them. The CDR3 loop reads CASRTGRADNEKLFF. The CDR3 nucleotides read TGTGCCAGCAGAACCGGTAGGGCTGATAATGAAAAACTGTTTTTT.

The chain employs TRBV14 and TRBJ1-1, with D tentatively TRBD1 (5 bases). Germline V CDR1 and CDR2: SGHDN, FVKESK. Deletions cut 1 base from V and 5 bases from J, with 14 bases between. CDR3 size: 15 residues. The CDR3 nucleotides are TGTGCCAGCAGCCAAGGGATACGGGGACGTACTGAAGCTTTCTTT. Amino acid sequence: CASSQGIRGRTEAFF.

This clone was recorded only once. The rearrangement uses TRBV4-1 and TRBJ2-1; D remains unclear. The germline V and J ends were trimmed by 4 bases and 0 bases, with 13 bases remaining between them. This CDR3 is 16 amino acids long. Germline CDR1 MGHRA, CDR2 YSYEKL. Here the CDR3 DNA reads TGCGCCAGCAGCCGCCTGGATATTCTCTCCTACAATGAGCAGTTCTTC. This translates into CASSRLDILSYNEQFF.

The chain couples TRBV9 to TRBJ2-7; either TRBD1 or TRBD2 may fit D (5 bases each). The germline gives CDR1 SGDLS, CDR2 YYNGEE. The CDR3 is 15 residues long. V lost 2 bases and J 7 bases, leaving 19 bases between the germline ends. CDR3 coding DNA: TGTGCCAGCAGCGTTTCCGGGACGGTGAGAAGGGAGCAGTACTTC. Residues: CASSVSGTVRREQYF.

The chain carries TRBV6-5 and TRBJ1-3; perhaps TRBD1 as D (5 bases). V was trimmed by 0 bases and J by 0 bases, leaving 9 bases between them. The CDR3 covers 16 residues. The germline gives CDR1 MNHEY, CDR2 SVGAGI. This chain's CDR3 is CASSYSRQSSGNTIYF. CDR3 bases: TGTGCCAGCAGTTACTCTCGACAGAGCTCTGGAAACACCATATATTTT.

The CDR3 DNA reads as TGTGCCAGCAGCTTAGACAGGGGCGGTAGGACTGAAGCTTTCTTT. Its translation is CASSLDRGGRTEAFF. The rearrangement links TRBV11-1 to TRBJ1-1; 7 positions match TRBD1. V gave up 1 base and J gave up 5 bases; unmatched junction bases: 7. The CDR3 is 15 amino acids. The germline V gene encodes CDR1 SGHAT and CDR2 FQDESV (reference sequence).

This chain links TRBV3-1 (or the pseudogene TRBV3-2) with TRBJ1-1; D possibly corresponds to TRBD1 (6 bases). Germline loops: CDR1 LGHDT, CDR2 YNNKEL (reference sequence). The CDR3 is 15 amino acids. Trimming pared 3 bases from V and 6 bases from J, leaving 17 bases between. CDR3 coding DNA: TGTGCCAGCAGCCACCTGAGGGGGGGGAATGCTGAAGCTTTCTTT. Translated: CASSHLRGGNAEAFF.

The chain has TRBV5-1 and TRBJ2-1, with 13 bases that match TRBD2. The ends lost 3 bases at V and 14 bases at J; junction bases unmatched: 11. CDR3 length equals 15 residues. Germline CDR1 is SGHRS and CDR2 is YFSETQ. DNA for the CDR3: TGCGCCAGCAGCTCCCTACTAGCGGGAGGGCCTAAGGAGTTCTTC. Translating it yields CASSSLLAGGPKEFF. Supplemented by reference TRBV5-1 and TRBJ2-1, the full variable domain reads KAGVTQTPRYLIKTRGQQVTLSCSPISGHRSVSWYQQTPGQGLQFLFEYFSETQRNKGNFPGRFSGRQFSNSRSEMNVSTLELGDSALYLCASSSLLAGGPKEFFGPGTRLTVL.

This chain uses TRBV19 with TRBJ1-1; D perhaps matches TRBD1 (6 bases). V lost 6 bases to trimming and J lost 9 bases, with 20 bases between them. This CDR3 spans 14 amino acids. The germline CDR1 and CDR2 sequences are LNHDA and SQIVND (reference sequence). Here the CDR3 reads CASRKGGSADQAFF. DNA of the CDR3: TGTGCCAGTAGAAAGGGGGGTTCCGCCGATCAAGCTTTCTTT.

The gene calls are TRBV6-4 and TRBJ1-5; D possibly corresponds to TRBD1 (6 bases). The CDR3 spans 18 residues. The germline V gene has CDR1 MRHNA and CDR2 SNTAGT. Deletions cut 1 base from V and 4 bases from J, with 20 bases between. The CDR3 DNA sequence: TGTGCCAGCAGTGACTTGAGGTTGTTCGACAGGACTAATCAGCCCCAGCATTTT. Its protein is CASSDLRLFDRTNQPQHF.

This clone appeared a few times. CDR3 bases: TGTGCCAGTTCGGGACAATCCTACAATGAGCAGTTCTTC. This encodes CASSGQSYNEQFF. V and J are TRBV7-8 and TRBJ2-1; tentative D call: TRBD1 (6 bases). Germline CDR1 reads SGHVS; CDR2 reads FQNEAQ. The CDR3 covers 13 residues. Trimming shortened V by 9 bases and J by 1 base, and 10 bases separated the two germline ends.

This clone showed up just a few times. The chain is built from TRBV12-3 or TRBV12-4 and TRBJ2-1; D uncertain. Trimming shortened V by 4 bases and J by 7 bases, and 11 bases separated the two germline ends. The CDR3 is made up of 13 amino acids. The CDR3 region is CASSSRAENEQFF. The CDR3 DNA reads as TGTGCCAGCAGTTCCCGGGCCGAAAATGAGCAGTTCTTC.

The rearrangement uses TRBV4-1 and TRBJ2-7, with 8 bases matching TRBD1. Germline loops: CDR1 MGHRA, CDR2 YSYEKL. The V and J ends lost 0 bases and 7 bases, in that order; junction bases with no gene match: 5. The CDR3 covers 14 residues. CDR3 coding DNA: TGCGCCAGCAGCCAAGACCGAACAGGGGGTGAGCAGTACTTC. The encoded protein is CASSQDRTGGEQYF.

This chain uses TRBV6-5 with TRBJ1-5, with D tentatively TRBD1 (5 bases). Trimming took off 5 bases at V and 0 bases at J, with 11 bases between the two ends. CDR3 length: 15 amino acids. Germline assignment: CDR1 MNHEY and CDR2 SVGAGI. In DNA, the CDR3 is TGTGCCAGCAGTCCCCAGGGTTATAGCAATCAGCCCCAGCATTTT. Protein: CASSPQGYSNQPQHF.

The chain links TRBV11-2 to TRBJ1-1; D not resolved. The germline V and J ends were trimmed by 0 bases and 3 bases, with 11 bases remaining between them. This CDR3 has 15 residues. Germline CDR1 SGHAT, CDR2 FQNNGV. The DNA for the CDR3 is TGTGCCAGCAGCTTAGACACGAGCCCCCACACTGAAGCTTTCTTT. The encoded protein is CASSLDTSPHTEAFF.

This clone was observed once. This chain connects TRBV5-5 to TRBJ1-1; D is perhaps TRBD1 (6 bases). This CDR3 comprises 13 residues. CDR1 is SGHKS and CDR2 is YYEKEE in the germline V gene (reference sequence). Deletions cut 4 bases from V and 3 bases from J, with 10 bases between. The DNA for the CDR3 is TGTGCCAGCAGCCCGGACAGCGACACTGAAGCTTTCTTT. Its translation is CASSPDSDTEAFF.